The sample holds many counts of the clone carrying this TCR beta chain. The target antigen is unknown. The repertoire came from unfractionated whole blood and reflected all unsorted peripheral T cells. CDR3 length: 14 residues. V was pared by 3 bases and J by 1 base, with 10 bases between. In germline, CDR1 is LGHDT, CDR2 YNNKEL (reference sequence). Around 500 ng RNA was reverse transcribed with alpha and beta constant-region primers. Separate chain-specific third strand synthesis with multiplexing indices produced the alpha and beta libraries. All rearrangements within a chain used one primer pair; cDNA molecules carried barcodes. The library had 12-nucleotide molecular identifiers formed by two random hexamers joined together. Via MiXCR, TCRdb re-called the 5' RACE reads, giving one row per CDR3 protein. The sample consists of roughly 25,000 distinct CDR3 sequences, more than 7.5% of them appearing once.

This entry is derived from a study of HIV-infected patients and healthy controls. Study-level results: Size-matched repertoire data failed to replicate the apparent Gini index recovery after therapy in HIV-infected patients.

The chain has TRBV3-1 and TRBJ2-7; the D is unclear. This receptor was taken from an adult in good health. The sample consisted of blood. The CDR3 DNA reads as TGTGCCAGCAGCCAGGTCAGGAGTTCCTACGAGCAGTACTTC. Protein: CASSQVRSSYEQYF.